A selection of T cell receptor beta chains follows, all from one sample in a study of T cells in Graves' hyperthyroidism and ophthalmopathy. A single record per CDR3 protein comes from TCRdb applying MiXCR to the multiplex PCR reads. The data contain 450,000 to 700,000 distinct CDR3 sequences, about 45% of them singletons. Sequenced sample: peripheral blood or thyroid tissue (not recorded which). The source of these receptors is a woman under 30 with Graves' hyperthyroidism. CDR3s include the opening cysteine and the closing phenylalanine or tryptophan. The D gene is left open where the match is weak. Not every row has a clone size; where given, it reads once, few, many or a size class.

D gene,clone size,J gene,V gene,CDR3 DNA,CDR3 protein
TRBD2,-,TRBJ2-2,TRBV20-1,TGCAGTGCTACAGGACTAGCGGGAGAAGGGTACACCGGGGAGCTGTTTTTT,CSATGLAGEGYTGELFF
TRBD1,many,TRBJ1-5,TRBV2,TGTGCCAGCACGACAGGGGGCGGTCAGCCCCAGCATTTT,CASTTGGGQPQHF
TRBD2,-,TRBJ2-7,TRBV20-1,TGCAGTGCCACCTCTGGACTAGCAAGATCCTACGAGCAGTACTTC,CSATSGLARSYEQYF
-,-,TRBJ2-5,TRBV6-5,TGTGCCAGCAGGGACGGCTCTGGAAACACCCAGTACTTC,CASRDGSGNTQYF
TRBD2,once,TRBJ2-7,TRBV7-2,TGTGCCAGCAGCGCCACCGGGACTAGCGGGAGAGCGGCCGAGCAGTACTTC,CASSATGTSGRAAEQYF
-,-,TRBJ2-2,TRBV6-1,TGTGCCAGCAGTACAAATAACATTAACACCGGGGAGCTGTTTTTT,CASSTNNINTGELFF
TRBD1,-,TRBJ2-1,TRBV10-3,TGTGCCATCAGCTCCGGGACAGGTTCCTACAATGAGCAGTTCTTC,CAISSGTGSYNEQFF
TRBD1,-,TRBJ2-5,TRBV29-1,TGCAGCGTTAGGTCGACAGGGCAAGAGACCCAGTACTTC,CSVRSTGQETQYF
TRBD1,many,TRBJ2-5,TRBV4-1,TGCGCCAGCAGCCAAGGGCGGACAGGCCAAGAGACCCAGTACTTC,CASSQGRTGQETQYF
TRBD2,few,TRBJ2-7,TRBV7-2,TGTGCCAGCAGCCCACTAACTAGCGGTCCCTACGAGCAGTACTTC,CASSPLTSGPYEQYF
-,-,TRBJ1-5,TRBV29-1,TGCAGCGTGAAAGGGGCTCTGGAGCCCCAGCATTTT,CSVKGALEPQHF
-,few,TRBJ2-1,TRBV20-1,TGCAGTGCTAGGCCCCGGGAGAATGAGCAGTTCTTC,CSARPRENEQFF
TRBD1,-,TRBJ1-1,TRBV20-1,TGCAGTGCTAGTACAGGGGGAGAGGACATGAACACTGAAGCTTTCTTT,CSASTGGEDMNTEAFF
TRBD1,many,TRBJ1-1,TRBV9,TGTGCCAGCAGCGTAGAGACAGGGGTCACTGAAGCTTTCTTT,CASSVETGVTEAFF
-,once,TRBJ2-1,TRBV15,TGTGCCACCAGCAGAGATCGTCCCTACAATGAGCAGTTCTTC,CATSRDRPYNEQFF
-,many,TRBJ1-5,TRBV5-8,TGTGCCAGCAGCCCGCAAGGGCGTAGCAATCAGCCCCAGCATTTT,CASSPQGRSNQPQHF
-,-,TRBJ2-7,TRBV7-3,TGCGCCAGCAGCCAGGGTCCGGGTGGGGGCAATGAGCAGTACTTC,CASSQGPGGGNEQYF
-,many,TRBJ2-7,TRBV29-1,TGCAGCGTTGAAAGGAGTAGTAACTCCTACGAGCAGTACTTC,CSVERSSNSYEQYF
-,-,TRBJ1-2,TRBV19,TGTGCCAGTAGTATAGACTTCCAGGGTGGTGGCTACACCTTC,CASSIDFQGGGYTF
-,-,TRBJ1-5,TRBV10-3,TGTGCCATCAGTGATGGGAGCGGGAGAGGTGGGAATGAGCATTTT,CAISDGSGRGGNEHF
-,many,TRBJ2-3,TRBV29-1,TGCACCGCCCTAGCCGGAAGCACAGATACGCAGTATTTT,CTALAGSTDTQYF
-,-,TRBJ2-6,TRBV7-2,TGTGCCAGCAGCCGCCGCGAAGGGGCCAACGTCCTGACTTTC,CASSRREGANVLTF
-,-,TRBJ2-1,TRBV7-9,TGTGCCAGCAGCTTCTCGCCTAGCGAACACAATGAGCAGTTCTTC,CASSFSPSEHNEQFF
TRBD1,many,TRBJ1-4,TRBV7-2,TGCGCCAGCAGCCCGGGGACAGACGAAAAACTGTTTTTT,CASSPGTDEKLFF
TRBD2,-,TRBJ2-1,TRBV20-1,TGCAGTGCTAGAGATATGATCCTTCTAGCGGGTAAAGACAATGAGCAGTTCTTC,CSARDMILLAGKDNEQFF
-,many,TRBJ1-1,TRBV7-2,TGTGCCAGCAGCTCCGGACAAGGTGGCGGGAACACTGAAGCTTTCTTT,CASSSGQGGGNTEAFF
-,-,TRBJ2-5,TRBV5-1,TGCGCCAGCAGCTGGATCCGAGGAGCGGATGAATCAGAGACCCGGTACTTC,CASSWIRGADESETRYF
-,many,TRBJ2-7,TRBV20-1,TGCAGTGCCGTTAACCGACCATTTCACTACGAGCAGTACTTC,CSAVNRPFHYEQYF
-,many,TRBJ2-7,TRBV20-1,TGCAGTCTAGTCAGTAACTCCTACGAGCAGTACTTC,CSLVSNSYEQYF
TRBD2,-,TRBJ2-5,TRBV24-1,TGTGCCACCAGTGATCCTAGCGGGAGTTGGGAGACCCAGTACTTC,CATSDPSGSWETQYF
-,few,TRBJ1-6,TRBV20-1,TGCAGTGCTAGAGGGCCCGGTCCGGGCTCCTATAATTCACCCCTCCACTTT,CSARGPGPGSYNSPLHF
-,-,TRBJ1-2,TRBV4-3,TGCGCCAGCAGCCAGGGTGCTGGAAACACCTTC,CASSQGAGNTF
TRBD1,-,TRBJ2-7,TRBV4-3,TGCGCCAGCAGCTTAAACAGGGGGGATTACGGGCAGTACTTC,CASSLNRGDYGQYF
TRBD2,-,TRBJ2-3,TRBV25-1,TGTGCCAGCAGCCAAGAGCTAGCGGGAGGGCCCTATGCGCAGTATTTT,CASSQELAGGPYAQYF
TRBD1,-,TRBJ1-4,TRBV7-2,TGTGCCAGCAGAGGGTTCCGGACAGGGGATGAAAAACTGTTTTTT,CASRGFRTGDEKLFF
-,many,TRBJ2-5,TRBV11-3,TGTGCCAGCAGCTTTGGCGGGTTCCAAGAGACCCAGTACTTC,CASSFGGFQETQYF
-,few,TRBJ1-1,TRBV7-2,TGTGCCAGCAGCAGCGCGGGAGCTTTCTTT,CASSSAGAFF
TRBD1,-,TRBJ1-4,TRBV20-1,TGCAGTGTAAGAGTCCCTCGGGACAGTAATGAAAAACTGTTTTTT,CSVRVPRDSNEKLFF
TRBD2,few,TRBJ2-5,TRBV7-3,TGTGCCAGCAGCCCCGCGGGACTAGCGGAGACCCAGTACTTC,CASSPAGLAETQYF
-,-,TRBJ1-2,TRBV15,TGTGCCACCAGCAGAGAAGTAGGGTCGTCCTATGGCTACACCTTC,CATSREVGSSYGYTF
-,-,TRBJ1-1,TRBV24-1,TGTGCCACCAGTGATTTGGGGACACCTGAAGCTTTCTTT,CATSDLGTPEAFF
-,many,TRBJ1-5,TRBV7-9,TGTGCCAGCAGCTTACGGGACCGCCAGCCCCAGCATTTT,CASSLRDRQPQHF
TRBD1,-,TRBJ1-5,TRBV2,TGTGCCAGCCTGGACAGGGTCCGCAATCAGCCCCAGCATTTT,CASLDRVRNQPQHF
-,few,TRBJ2-1,TRBV7-2,TGTGCCAGCAGCCGAACCGGGACAGAGCAGTTCTTC,CASSRTGTEQFF
TRBD1,many,TRBJ2-5,TRBV5-1,TGCGCCAGCAGCCCGGGGACAGGGGAAGAGACCCAGTACTTC,CASSPGTGEETQYF
-,many,TRBJ1-1,TRBV20-1,TGCAGTGCTAGTAGCGGGGCTGAAGCTTTCTTT,CSASSGAEAFF
-,-,TRBJ1-2,TRBV29-1,TGCAGGGAATCCGGGACCCAGAGCGGCTACACCTTC,CRESGTQSGYTF
-,many,TRBJ2-7,TRBV6-2/TRBV6-3,TGTGCCAGCAGTTACTCGCGCAGTCCCTACGAGCAGTACTTC,CASSYSRSPYEQYF
TRBD2,-,TRBJ2-5,TRBV7-2,TGTGCCAGCAGCTTAGTACTAGCGGGGGAGGAAGAGACCCAGTACTTC,CASSLVLAGEEETQYF
-,many,TRBJ1-2,TRBV27,TGTGCCAGCAGTTTAAGGGGGGCTTCAGCTAACTATGGCTACACCTTC,CASSLRGASANYGYTF
-,many,TRBJ2-5,TRBV11-3,TGTGCCAGCAGGCAGCAGGGGTCTTCTCCTCAAGAGACCCAGTACTTC,CASRQQGSSPQETQYF
-,-,TRBJ2-1,TRBV7-3,TGCGCCAGCAGCCGGGAAGAGGGCGAGCAGTTCTTC,CASSREEGEQFF
-,many,TRBJ1-3,TRBV10-2,TGCGCCAGCTGCGGTTCTGGAAACACCATATATTTT,CASCGSGNTIYF